Following are 24 T cell receptor beta chains from one sample sequenced in a study of T cell responses to AZD1222 COVID-19 vaccine (TCRdb year 2021). The method was the immunoSEQ multiplex PCR assay. What TCRdb holds here is the immuneACCESS table cut down to in-frame rearrangements. Part of the clones is not present; checked against another copy, under half of the missing clones reflect an unresolved V gene, and the others are unexplained. Recorded for this sample are some 54,000 clones; more than 80% of them occurred a single time. The ten largest clones represent roughly 2% of the sample. Interpreted using the paper, the time point label stands for: baseline before first vaccination. The input for sequencing was peripheral blood, taken on day 0 of AZD1222 vaccination. The receptor set was obtained from an adult in good health.

The J gene is TRBJ2-5, the V gene TRBV14; D is unresolved. This CDR3 has 13 amino acids. Germline V gene data show CDR1 as SGHDN and CDR2 as FVKESK. The V gene lost 1 base and the J gene lost 5 bases, with 8 bases spanning the gap. The DNA of the CDR3 is TGTGCCAGCAGCCAAGTTCTGTGGGAGACCCAGTACTTC. This encodes CASSQVLWETQYF.

The V gene is TRBV18, the J gene TRBJ2-7; 12 bases agree with TRBD2. Germline V gene sequence: CDR1 KGHSH, CDR2 LQKENI. The CDR3 loop spans 14 amino acids. V lost 3 bases and J lost 6; bases outside the gene matches: 3. As DNA, the CDR3 is TGTGCCAGCTCACCGACTAGCGGGAGTTCCGAGCAGTACTTC. It translates to CASSPTSGSSEQYF. The entire variable domain, with the rest obtained from reference TRBV18 and TRBJ2-7, is as follows: NAGVMQNPRHLVRRRGQEARLRCSPMKGHSHVYWYRQLPEEGLKFMVYLQKENIIDESGMPKERFSAEFPKEGPSILRIQQVVRGDSAAYFCASSPTSGSSEQYFGPGTRLTVT.

V usage is TRBV19 and J usage is TRBJ1-2; D unresolved. V was pared by 2 bases and J by 7 bases, with 14 bases between. There are 14 residues in the CDR3. Looked up from germline, CDR1 is LNHDA and CDR2 is SQIVND (reference sequence). In DNA, the CDR3 is TGTGCCAGTAGTATAACCACGGGCCTCCTTGGCTACACCTTC. Its protein product is CASSITTGLLGYTF.

This chain uses TRBV12-5 with TRBJ2-2; no reliable D call. The CDR3 sequence is 15 residues long. V dropped 0 bases and J dropped 1 base, with 6 bases sitting between them. Germline values: CDR1 LGHNT, CDR2 FRNRAP. The CDR3 here is CASGLVVGNTGELFF. The CDR3, as DNA: TGTGCTAGTGGTTTGGTGGTGGGGAACACCGGGGAGCTGTTTTTT.

The chain uses TRBV19 and TRBJ2-1; 11 positions match TRBD2. V lost 5 bases and J lost 2; bases outside the gene matches: 5. This CDR3 comprises 16 residues. Germline V gene sequence: CDR1 LNHDA, CDR2 SQIVND (reference sequence). The CDR3 here is CASSARTSGPYNEQFF. The CDR3 bases are TGTGCCAGTAGTGCTCGGACTAGCGGGCCCTACAATGAGCAGTTCTTC.

This sequence joins TRBV7-8 and TRBJ2-7; D unclear. V was shortened by 4 bases and J by 3 bases, with 7 bases between the two germline ends. The CDR3 is made up of 12 amino acids. Germline loops: CDR1 SGHVS, CDR2 FQNEAQ. CDR3: CASSSSIYEQYF. CDR3 in DNA: TGTGCCAGCAGCTCATCGATCTACGAGCAGTACTTC.

The chain has TRBV11-2 and TRBJ1-1; D remains ambiguous. In germline, CDR1 is SGHAT, CDR2 FQNNGV. There are 14 residues in the CDR3. V was pared by 1 base and J by 6 bases, with 12 bases between. The CDR3 spells CASSLVDRGSEAFF. The CDR3 nucleotides read TGTGCCAGCAGCTTAGTTGACCGAGGATCTGAAGCTTTCTTT.

This clone was seen more than once but under ten times. V usage is TRBV9 and J usage is TRBJ1-5; unclear D gene. The V and J ends lost 0 bases and 3 bases respectively, with 4 bases between them. Germline-derived CDR1 and CDR2 are SGDLS and YYNGEE. CDR3 length: 13 amino acids. As DNA, the CDR3 is TGTGCCAGCAGCGTAGGACACAATCAGCCCCAGCATTTT. It specifies CASSVGHNQPQHF.

J is TRBJ2-3 and V is TRBV27; tentatively, D is TRBD1 (6 bases). The CDR3 is made up of 16 amino acids. Germline CDR1 is MNHEY and CDR2 is SMNVEV (reference sequence). V lost 1 base and J 7 bases, leaving 18 bases between the germline ends. The CDR3 region has the DNA TGTGCCAGCAGTTTATGGGGGCCCCAATTGGGGAATACGCAGTATTTT. Protein sequence: CASSLWGPQLGNTQYF.

V gene TRBV28 combines with J gene TRBJ1-1, with 8 nucleotides matching TRBD1. Germline V gene data show CDR1 as MDHEN and CDR2 as SYDVKM. This CDR3 contains 14 residues. With 5 bases clipped from V and 5 bases from J, the junction kept 7 bases outside the gene matches. The CDR3 sequence: CASSTRDRRTEAFF. For the CDR3, the DNA is TGTGCCAGCAGTACCAGGGACAGGCGGACTGAAGCTTTCTTT.

This sequence joins TRBV9 and TRBJ2-3; 8 bases are shared with TRBD2. Germline values: CDR1 SGDLS, CDR2 YYNGEE. The V segment lost 0 bases and the J segment 3 bases; nucleotides outside the gene matches: 9. The CDR3 is made up of 17 amino acids. For the CDR3, the DNA is TGTGCCAGCAGCGTAGGTCCTAGCGGGTGGGATACAGATACGCAGTATTTT. It translates to CASSVGPSGWDTDTQYF.

Only a few counts were recorded for this clone. The V and J genes are TRBV6-1 and TRBJ2-2; TRBD2 agrees at 11 bases. The CDR3 runs 22 residues. Trimming took 0 bases from V and 2 from J; bases not matched to a gene: 17. From germline, CDR1 is MNHNS and CDR2 SASEGT. The CDR3 nucleotides read TGTGCCAGCAGTGAAGCGCTAAGGCGGGGCCGACTAGCGGGAATCAACACCGGGGAGCTGTTTTTT. This translates into CASSEALRRGRLAGINTGELFF.

V is TRBV2 and J is TRBJ2-1; 9 bases line up with TRBD2. This CDR3 is built from 15 residues. From germline, CDR1 is SNHLY and CDR2 FYNNEI. Trimming removed 2 bases from V and 4 bases from J; junction bases left unmatched: 3. CDR3 loop: CASSEMLAGYNEQFF. As DNA, the CDR3 is TGTGCCAGCAGTGAAATGCTAGCGGGATACAATGAGCAGTTCTTC.

V is TRBV7-9 and J is TRBJ2-7; D gene ambiguous. The CDR3 spans 11 residues. The germline V gene encodes CDR1 SEHNR and CDR2 FQNEAQ (reference sequence). The V end was cut by 4 bases, the J end by 3 bases, with 4 bases between. CDR3 coding DNA: TGTGCCAGCAGCTCTAACTACGAGCAGTACTTC. This gives the protein CASSSNYEQYF.

This clone was observed a few times. Other nucleotide sequences from this sample produce the same CDR3. Here the CDR3 DNA reads TGCGCCAGCAGCTTGGAGGGGGCTAACTATGGCTACACCTTC. Translating gives CASSLEGANYGYTF. This chain joins TRBV5-1 and TRBJ1-2; tentatively, D is TRBD1 (6 bases). CDR3 length: 14 residues. Germline V lookup: CDR1 SGHRS, CDR2 YFSETQ. Trimming took 0 bases from V and 0 from J, leaving 6 bases between them.

V usage is TRBV7-3 and J usage is TRBJ2-7; 10 nucleotides align to TRBD2. From germline, CDR1 is SGHTA and CDR2 FQGTGA. The CDR3 is made up of 15 amino acids. Trimming took 5 bases from V and 3 from J; bases not matched to a gene: 7. In DNA, the CDR3 is TGTGCCAGCAGCGTCCAAGCGGGAGGGCTCTACGAGCAGTACTTC. Translated, it gives CASSVQAGGLYEQYF. The full variable domain, rest sourced from reference TRBV7-3 and TRBJ2-7, is GAGVSQTPSNKVTEKGKYVELRCDPISGHTALYWYRQSLGQGPEFLIYFQGTGAADDSGLPNDRFFAVRPEGSVSTLKIQRTERGDSAVYLCASSVQAGGLYEQYFGPGTRLTVT.

The chain is built from TRBV14 and TRBJ2-7; the match to TRBD2 covers 10 bases. Germline CDR1 SGHDN, CDR2 FVKESK. Trimming took 1 base from V and 3 from J; bases not matched to a gene: 15. This CDR3 region has 19 residues. The CDR3 is CASSQGDRGRTSGIYEQYF. CDR3 DNA: TGTGCCAGCAGCCAAGGAGACAGGGGAAGGACTAGCGGAATCTACGAGCAGTACTTC.

The chain carries TRBV28 and TRBJ2-1, with D uncertain. CDR3 length: 13 residues. Germline CDR1 and CDR2: MDHEN and SYDVKM. V was clipped by 6 bases and J by 10 bases, with 16 bases between them. CDR3: CASSLPDETEQFF. CDR3 DNA sequence: TGTGCCAGCAGCCTACCCGACGAAACAGAGCAGTTCTTC. Full variable domain (rest looked up from reference TRBV28 and TRBJ2-1): DVKVTQSSRYLVKRTGEKVFLECVQDMDHENMFWYRQDPGLGLRLIYFSYDVKMKEKGDIPEGYSVSREKKERFSLILESASTNQTSMYLCASSLPDETEQFFGPGTRLTVL.

This sequence joins TRBV24-1 and TRBJ1-3; D call uncertain. The germline CDR1 and CDR2 sequences are KGHDR and SFDVKD. The CDR3 sequence is 11 residues long. Trimming removed 3 bases at V and 13 bases at J, with 9 bases between. CDR3 sequence reads: CATSDRTNIYF. CDR3 DNA sequence: TGTGCCACCAGTGATCGTACTAATATATATTTT.

This clone was observed once. This sequence joins TRBV28 and TRBJ2-5, with TRBD2 identical over 14 bases. Germline V gene sequence: CDR1 MDHEN, CDR2 SYDVKM. V shed 4 bases, J shed 0 bases, and the junction held 4 bases outside the gene matches. The CDR3 totals 17 residues. The CDR3 spells CASSSGGLAGDQETQYF. The CDR3, as DNA: TGTGCCAGCAGTTCGGGGGGACTAGCGGGAGACCAAGAGACCCAGTACTTC.

The CDR3 DNA is TGTGCCAGCAGTGAAACATGGGGCGTCGCGGGACGGGCGGACACCGGGGAGCTGTTTTTT. Encoded protein: CASSETWGVAGRADTGELFF. The rearrangement links TRBV6-1 to TRBJ2-2; maybe TRBD2 (6 bases). V was shortened by 2 bases and J by 3 bases, with 25 bases between the two germline ends. The germline V gene encodes CDR1 MNHNS and CDR2 SASEGT. CDR3 length: 20 amino acids.

The chain recombines TRBV7-2 with TRBJ1-2; TRBD1 is a possible D gene (6 bases). The CDR3 consists of 13 residues. The germline V and J ends were trimmed by 6 bases and 8 bases, with 16 bases remaining between them. Per germline, CDR1 SGHTA and CDR2 FQGNSA. This CDR3 reads CASSPYRARGYTF. CDR3 nucleotide sequence: TGTGCCAGCAGTCCTTACAGGGCTAGAGGCTACACCTTC.

This clone was seen once. The V call is TRBV5-5, the J call TRBJ2-7, with TRBD2 matching over 8 bases. Germline assignment: CDR1 SGHKS and CDR2 YYEKEE (reference sequence). The CDR3 has 16 amino acids. Losses at the gene ends were 3 bases for V and 1 base for J; bases not matched to a gene: 9. The CDR3 protein is CASSSASGLSSYEQYF. The CDR3 bases are TGTGCCAGCAGCTCGGCTAGCGGGTTGTCGTCCTACGAGCAGTACTTC.

This chain joins TRBV5-1 and TRBJ1-2; no reliable D call. Looked up from germline, CDR1 is SGHRS and CDR2 is YFSETQ. This CDR3 region has 12 residues. V was shortened by 4 bases and J by 7 bases, with 11 bases between the two germline ends. CDR3 sequence: CASSPSMGGYTF. The CDR3 bases are TGCGCCAGCAGCCCATCCATGGGTGGCTACACCTTC.